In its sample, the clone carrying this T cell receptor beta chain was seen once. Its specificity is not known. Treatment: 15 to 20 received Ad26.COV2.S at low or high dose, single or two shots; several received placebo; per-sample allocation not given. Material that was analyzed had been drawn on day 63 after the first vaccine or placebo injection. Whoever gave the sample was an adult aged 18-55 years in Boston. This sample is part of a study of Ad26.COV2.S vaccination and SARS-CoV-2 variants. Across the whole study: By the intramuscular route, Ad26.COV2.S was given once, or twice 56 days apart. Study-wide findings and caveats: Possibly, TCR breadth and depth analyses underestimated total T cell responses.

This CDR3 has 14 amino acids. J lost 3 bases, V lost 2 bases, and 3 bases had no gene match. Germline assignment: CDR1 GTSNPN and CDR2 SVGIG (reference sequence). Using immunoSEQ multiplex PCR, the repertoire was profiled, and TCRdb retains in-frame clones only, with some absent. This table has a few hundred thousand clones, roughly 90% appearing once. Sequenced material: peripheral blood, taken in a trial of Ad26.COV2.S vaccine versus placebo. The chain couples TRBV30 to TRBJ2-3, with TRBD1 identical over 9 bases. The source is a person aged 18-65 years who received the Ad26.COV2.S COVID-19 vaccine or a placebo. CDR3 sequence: CAWSTGGATDTQYF. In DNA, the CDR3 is TGTGCCTGGAGTACAGGGGGCGCGACAGATACGCAGTATTTT.